The 18 T cell receptor beta chains below all came from one sample that was sequenced in a study of blood T cell repertoires in COVID-19. Profiled with immunoSEQ multiplex PCR; TCRdb holds only in-frame clones, not every one. The sample has 40,000 to 50,000 clones, roughly nine tenths seen once. The sample taken for sequencing was peripheral blood. These receptors originate from a human donor in a cohort sampled during active COVID-19.

This clone has a handful of counts. The rearrangement uses TRBV6-2 or TRBV6-3 and TRBJ2-3; TRBD2 agrees at 7 bases. This CDR3 contains 16 residues. The J segment lost 4 bases and the V segment lost 5 bases, leaving 12 bases of the junction unmatched. Germline V lookup: CDR1 MNHEY, CDR2 SVGEGT. The CDR3 loop is CASSILPAGYSDTQYF. CDR3 DNA sequence: TGTGCCAGCAGTATCCTTCCAGCGGGGTATTCAGATACGCAGTATTTT.

The CDR3 nucleotides read TGTGCCAGTAGTCCACAGATACAGGGTATCAACTATGGCTACACCTTC. Amino acids: CASSPQIQGINYGYTF. The rearrangement links TRBV19 to TRBJ1-2; tentatively, D is TRBD1 (6 bases). The CDR3 has 16 amino acids. V shed 5 bases and J shed 2 bases, with 18 bases lying between them. CDR1 and CDR2 (germline): LNHDA, SQIVND (reference sequence).

V is TRBV5-1 and J is TRBJ1-3, with a tentative D call TRBD1 (5 bases). There are 14 residues in the CDR3. CDR1 and CDR2 from the germline V gene are SGHRS and YFSETQ. V lost 1 base and J lost 8, with 13 bases in between. The DNA for the CDR3 is TGCGCCAGCAGCTTGCAGGGTACCAGGGACACCATATATTTT. The encoded protein is CASSLQGTRDTIYF.

This rearrangement joins TRBV30 to TRBJ2-6; 10 bases map to TRBD1. The V and J ends lost 0 bases and 0 bases, in that order; junction bases with no gene match: 8. From germline, CDR1 is GTSNPN and CDR2 SVGIG (reference sequence). The length of the CDR3 is 19 residues. DNA for the CDR3: TGTGCCTGGAGTGTAGGAGGGACAGGGGACTACTCTGGGGCCAACGTCCTGACTTTC. Protein: CAWSVGGTGDYSGANVLTF.

CDR3 in DNA: TGTGCCAGCAGCGTCGGGAGCACAGATACGCAGTATTTT. Its translation is CASSVGSTDTQYF. The rearrangement uses TRBV5-4 and TRBJ2-3; D remains unclear. CDR1 SGHNT and CDR2 YYREEE come from the germline V gene (reference sequence). The V gene lost 4 bases and the J gene lost 0 bases, with 6 bases spanning the gap. This CDR3 region has 13 residues.

This clone is medium-sized within its sample. The rearrangement links TRBV4-3 to TRBJ1-2, with 11 bases fitting TRBD1. V was clipped by 5 bases and J by 4 bases; unmatched bases: 12. The CDR3 has 17 residues. CDR1 is LGHNA, CDR2 YSLEER, per germline. The CDR3 is CASSFLTGTGGSYGYTF. The CDR3 bases are TGCGCCAGCAGCTTCTTGACCGGGACAGGGGGTTCCTATGGCTACACCTTC.

V is TRBV3-1 (or the pseudogene TRBV3-2) and J is TRBJ2-3, with TRBD2 identical over 11 bases. The junction had 5 bases not matched to a gene; V was cut back by 2 bases and J by 4 bases. The V gene's germline CDR1 is LGHDT and CDR2 YNNKEL (reference sequence). The CDR3 is 16 amino acids. The CDR3 protein is CASSQTLGLAADTQYF. CDR3 nucleotides: TGTGCCAGCAGCCAAACTTTGGGACTAGCGGCAGATACGCAGTATTTT.

The chain uses TRBV3-1 (or the pseudogene TRBV3-2) and TRBJ2-3; tentatively, D is TRBD1 (6 bases). With 4 bases removed from V and 1 base from J, the gap between germline ends came to 12 bases. This CDR3 region has 15 residues. CDR1 and CDR2 from the germline V gene are LGHDT and YNNKEL (reference sequence). The CDR3 here is CASSLQGVGTDTQYF. CDR3 bases: TGTGCCAGCAGCCTACAGGGAGTTGGCACAGATACGCAGTATTTT.

The chain combines TRBV4-1 with TRBJ2-7, with a possible D match to TRBD1 (6 bases). Germline V gene data show CDR1 as MGHRA and CDR2 as YSYEKL. Trimming removed 4 bases at V and 2 bases at J, with 15 bases between. This CDR3 region has 15 residues. The chain's CDR3 is CASSPTPGHTYEQYF. CDR3 nucleotides: TGCGCCAGCAGCCCTACCCCGGGACATACCTACGAGCAGTACTTC.

The chain joins TRBV4-2 to TRBJ2-7; 10 bases agree with TRBD2. Per the germline V gene, CDR1 is LGHNA and CDR2 is YNFKEQ. The V segment lost 0 bases and the J segment 2 bases; nucleotides outside the gene matches: 7. The CDR3 runs 17 residues. CDR3 sequence (DNA): TGTGCCAGCAGCCAAGACCCGAGCGGGGGGGAGACCTACGAGCAGTACTTC. Translated: CASSQDPSGGETYEQYF.

This rearrangement joins TRBV11-3 to TRBJ2-1, with D unresolved. CDR3 length: 14 amino acids. The ends were cut back, 8 bases at V and 5 bases at J, with 16 bases in the middle. The germline V gene encodes CDR1 SGHNT and CDR2 YENEEA. CDR3 region: CASGVTPTHNEQFF. As DNA, the CDR3 is TGTGCCAGCGGTGTAACCCCGACTCACAATGAGCAGTTCTTC.

V gene TRBV5-1 combines with J gene TRBJ1-2; no reliable D call. Germline V gene sequence: CDR1 SGHRS, CDR2 YFSETQ. Between the trimmed V and J ends, which lost 4 bases and 3 bases, there was a span of 10 bases. CDR3 length: 13 amino acids. CDR3 nucleotide sequence: TGCGCCAGCAGCCCCGAAGCGGACTATGGCTACACCTTC. Translating gives CASSPEADYGYTF.

This chain connects TRBV6-5 to TRBJ2-7; 9 bases agree with TRBD2. This CDR3 is 14 amino acids long. Germline assignment: CDR1 MNHEY and CDR2 SVGAGI. Losses at the gene ends were 5 bases for V and 6 bases for J; bases not matched to a gene: 8. CDR3 amino acids: CASSRLAVGSEQYF. DNA of the CDR3: TGTGCCAGCAGTCGACTAGCGGTGGGTTCCGAGCAGTACTTC.

The chain links TRBV9 to TRBJ2-5, with 14 positions matching TRBD2. The germline gives CDR1 SGDLS, CDR2 YYNGEE. There are 17 residues in the CDR3. V gave up 4 bases and J gave up 3 bases; unmatched junction bases: 8. DNA of the CDR3: TGTGCCAGCAGCATGGGACTAGCGGGAGAATTGGAAGAGACCCAGTACTTC. Protein product: CASSMGLAGELEETQYF.

This chain links TRBV5-6 with TRBJ2-2, with 7 nucleotides matching TRBD2. The germline V gene has CDR1 SGHDT and CDR2 YYEEEE. This CDR3 region has 15 residues. J was trimmed by 6 bases and V by 2 bases; bases with no gene match: 7. In DNA form, the CDR3 reads TGTGCCAGCAGCTTTTGGCGGGGGTCACCCGGGGAGCTGTTTTTT. This sequence encodes CASSFWRGSPGELFF. Together with reference TRBV5-6 and TRBJ2-2, the CDR3 gives the full variable domain: DAGVTQSPTHLIKTRGQQVTLRCSPKSGHDTVSWYQQALGQGPQFIFQYYEEEERQRGNFPDRFSGHQFPNYSSELNVNALLLGDSALYLCASSFWRGSPGELFFGEGSRLTVL.

A remark on this clone: Other DNA sequences in the sample encode the same CDR3. The V call is TRBV30, the J call TRBJ1-3; TRBD1 aligns across 8 bases. The CDR3 is 12 amino acids. CDR1 is GTSNPN and CDR2 is SVGIG in the germline V gene (reference sequence). The V gene end was trimmed by 1 base and the J gene end by 8 bases; junction bases not matched to a gene: 1. The DNA of the CDR3 is TGTGCCTGGAGTGACAGGGGGGACACCATATATTTT. Amino acid sequence: CAWSDRGDTIYF.

The rearrangement joins TRBV4-1 to TRBJ2-2; TRBD2 agrees at 7 bases. Germline CDR1 reads MGHRA; CDR2 reads YSYEKL. The CDR3 has 18 residues. V was pared by 4 bases and J by 0 bases, with 11 bases of the junction left unmatched. CDR3 sequence (DNA): TGCGCCAGCAGCCGTCGGGAAGAGGGGACTACGAACACCGGGGAGCTGTTTTTT. This translates into CASSRREEGTTNTGELFF.

The chain employs TRBV7-9 and TRBJ2-1, with 10 bases fitting TRBD1. This CDR3 is built from 14 residues. V was pared by 4 bases and J by 12 bases, with 9 bases of the junction left unmatched. Germline CDR1 is SEHNR and CDR2 is FQNEAQ (reference sequence). The DNA for the CDR3 is TGTGCCAGCAGCTCCCGGGACAGGGGACCCGCGCAGTTCTTC. This sequence encodes CASSSRDRGPAQFF.